One and the same sample provided the 32 T cell receptor beta chains below, sequenced in a study of shared clonotypes between healthy human individuals. The table came from immunoSEQ multiplex PCR; TCRdb's copy has only in-frame clones and leaves some out. The sample contains about 1.5 million clones, around 98% of which appear only once. The sequenced material came from naive CD4+ T cells sorted from blood. Subset indicated: CD45RA+ positively selected. Receptors were obtained from a man aged 25 to 40 in good health.

This sequence joins TRBV4-2 and TRBJ2-7; 8 nucleotides match TRBD1. After removal of 1 base from V and 6 bases from J, the junction contained 8 bases not matched to a gene. The germline CDR1 and CDR2 sequences are LGHNA and YNFKEQ. The CDR3 has 15 residues. CDR3 loop: CASSQARTGLSEQYF. For the CDR3, the DNA is TGTGCCAGCAGCCAAGCGCGGACAGGGCTGAGCGAGCAGTACTTC.

In the case of this clone: The junction does not match germline at one end; this may be a read error. The chain couples TRBV7-7 to TRBJ2-3; 9 bases map to TRBD2. The CDR3 consists of 18 residues. Germline CDR1 SSHAT, CDR2 FNYEAQ (reference sequence). The CDR3 DNA follows: TGTGCCAGCACCTTAATGTGGACTAGCGCCGACATCACAGATACGCAGTATTTT. Residues: CASTLMWTSADITDTQYF.

As concerns this clone: Other nucleotide sequences in the sample specify the same CDR3. V is TRBV28 and J is TRBJ2-3; D remains unclear. The germline CDR1 and CDR2 sequences are MDHEN and SYDVKM. V was pared by 3 bases and J by 0 bases, with 7 bases between. This CDR3 is 14 amino acids long. The CDR3 protein is CASSFSTSTDTQYF. The CDR3 DNA reads as TGTGCCAGCAGTTTTTCTACGAGCACAGATACGCAGTATTTT. Supplemented by reference TRBV28 and TRBJ2-3, the full variable domain reads DVKVTQSSRYLVKRTGEKVFLECVQDMDHENMFWYRQDPGLGLRLIYFSYDVKMKEKGDIPEGYSVSREKKERFSLILESASTNQTSMYLCASSFSTSTDTQYFGPGTRLTVL.

The chain recombines TRBV28 with TRBJ2-7; 9 positions agree with TRBD1. The CDR3 loop spans 15 amino acids. Germline V CDR1 and CDR2: MDHEN, SYDVKM. Trimming cost V 2 bases and J 4 bases; bases outside gene matches: 6. CDR3 sequence (DNA): TGTGCCAGCAGTTTAATACAGGGGGCTACGTACGAGCAGTACTTC. It specifies CASSLIQGATYEQYF.

The chain links TRBV27 to TRBJ2-7, with no clear D. The ends were cut back, 7 bases at V and 2 bases at J, with 15 bases in the middle. Germline lookup yields CDR1 MNHEY and CDR2 SMNVEV (reference sequence). The CDR3 has 14 residues. CDR3 protein: CASNPSGSPYEQYF. Written as DNA, the CDR3 is TGTGCCAGCAATCCGTCCGGGTCCCCCTACGAGCAGTACTTC.

The chain employs TRBV7-2 and TRBJ2-1; D unresolved. This CDR3 spans 14 amino acids. Between the trimmed V and J ends, which lost 2 bases and 5 bases, there was a span of 10 bases. Germline-derived CDR1 and CDR2 are SGHTA and FQGNSA. The CDR3 DNA reads as TGTGCCAGCAGCTTACTCGGTAGCAACAATGAGCAGTTCTTC. This sequence encodes CASSLLGSNNEQFF.

A remark on this clone: This specimen includes other DNA sequences encoding the same CDR3. J is TRBJ2-7 and V is TRBV5-1; 8 nucleotides agree with TRBD1. The CDR3 covers 13 residues. V was pared by 5 bases and J by 4 bases, with 5 bases of the junction left unmatched. Germline CDR1 and CDR2: SGHRS and YFSETQ. The chain's CDR3 is CASSGTGIYEQYF. DNA of the CDR3: TGCGCCAGCAGTGGGACAGGAATTTACGAGCAGTACTTC.

The chain recombines TRBV28 with TRBJ1-1; 8 bases line up with TRBD1. Trimming at V came to 5 bases and at J to 7 bases, leaving 12 bases not matched to a gene. This CDR3 is built from 15 residues. Germline CDR1 MDHEN, CDR2 SYDVKM. The CDR3, as DNA: TGTGCCAGCAGTGCTCCCGACAGGGGACGGGGTGAAGCTTTCTTT. This translates into CASSAPDRGRGEAFF.

This chain connects TRBV18 to TRBJ2-1; TRBD2 agrees at 8 bases. Germline V gene lookup returns CDR1 KGHSH and CDR2 LQKENI. The CDR3 spans 15 residues. V dropped 3 bases and J dropped 5; count of bases not matched to a gene: 6. The chain's CDR3 is CASSPFTSGDNEQFF. The CDR3 DNA is TGTGCCAGCTCACCCTTTACTAGCGGTGACAATGAGCAGTTCTTC. The whole variable domain, remainder taken from reference TRBV18 and TRBJ2-1, is NAGVMQNPRHLVRRRGQEARLRCSPMKGHSHVYWYRQLPEEGLKFMVYLQKENIIDESGMPKERFSAEFPKEGPSILRIQQVVRGDSAAYFCASSPFTSGDNEQFFGPGTRLTVL.

The chain couples TRBV5-1 to TRBJ2-3; 7 nucleotides match TRBD2. The V segment lost 0 bases and the J segment 4 bases; nucleotides outside the gene matches: 11. The germline CDR1 and CDR2 sequences are SGHRS and YFSETQ. The CDR3 spans 17 residues. This CDR3 reads CASSLVRSGEGSDTQYF. CDR3 nucleotides: TGCGCCAGCAGCTTGGTACGGTCGGGGGAGGGATCAGATACGCAGTATTTT. Using reference TRBV5-1 and TRBJ2-3 for the parts outside the CDR3, the full variable domain is KAGVTQTPRYLIKTRGQQVTLSCSPISGHRSVSWYQQTPGQGLQFLFEYFSETQRNKGNFPGRFSGRQFSNSRSEMNVSTLELGDSALYLCASSLVRSGEGSDTQYFGPGTRLTVL.

The rearrangement uses TRBV28 and TRBJ2-7; 11 bases are shared with TRBD1. CDR3 length: 15 residues. Per the germline V gene, CDR1 is MDHEN and CDR2 is SYDVKM. V lost 6 bases and J lost 2; bases outside the gene matches: 6. CDR3 nucleotides: TGTGCCAGCAGCCACCCGGGACAGGGGGCCTACGAGCAGTACTTC. This gives the protein CASSHPGQGAYEQYF.

Here the CDR3 reads CASSLSRANTEAFF. The CDR3 coding sequence is TGTGCCAGCAGCTTATCTCGGGCCAACACTGAAGCTTTCTTT. V usage is TRBV7-2 and J usage is TRBJ1-1; the D is unclear. CDR1 is SGHTA, CDR2 FQGNSA, per germline. V lost 2 bases, J lost 2 bases, and 9 bases lay in between. This CDR3 contains 14 residues.

This clone appeared a single time. CDR3 loop: CASSPGTSGRLYNEQFF. CDR3 sequence (DNA): TGTGCCAGCAGCCCCGGGACTAGCGGGAGGCTCTACAATGAGCAGTTCTTC. This chain joins TRBV9 and TRBJ2-1; 15 positions agree with TRBD2. J was trimmed by 3 bases and V by 4 bases; bases with no gene match: 5. The length of the CDR3 is 17 residues. CDR1 is SGDLS, CDR2 YYNGEE, per germline.

This clone was seen once. The gene calls are TRBV5-4 and TRBJ2-7, with 7 bases fitting TRBD2. With V trimmed by 5 bases and J by 7 bases, 9 bases remained unmatched. Germline V gene lookup returns CDR1 SGHNT and CDR2 YYREEE (reference sequence). The CDR3 contains 13 residues. In DNA form, the CDR3 reads TGTGCCAGCAGGGGGAGGGCTGATCAGGAGCAGTACTTC. Translated, it gives CASRGRADQEQYF.

Comments on this clone: Distinct nucleotide sequences in the sample also encode this CDR3. V is TRBV6-1 and J is TRBJ2-2; D gene ambiguous. Looked up from germline, CDR1 is MNHNS and CDR2 is SASEGT. The CDR3 contains 14 residues. V was trimmed by 2 bases and J by 1 base, leaving 5 bases between them. DNA for the CDR3: TGTGCCAGCAGTGAACGTTTGAACACCGGGGAGCTGTTTTTT. Translation gives CASSERLNTGELFF.

V and J are TRBV27 and TRBJ2-2; TRBD2 matches 13 bases. Germline trimming cut 10 bases from V and 5 bases from J; bases unmatched to any gene: 13. The CDR3 has 17 amino acids. CDR1 is MNHEY, CDR2 SMNVEV, per germline (reference sequence). CDR3 loop: CATSLAGGVIGTGELFF. CDR3 coding DNA: TGTGCCACCTCACTAGCGGGAGGGGTCATTGGGACCGGGGAGCTGTTTTTT.

V is TRBV18 and J is TRBJ2-2; D might be TRBD2 (6 bases). The CDR3 loop spans 14 amino acids. The V gene's germline CDR1 is KGHSH and CDR2 LQKENI. The V end lost 5 bases, the J end lost 5 bases, and 12 bases lay between the germline ends. The CDR3 DNA sequence: TGTGCCAGCTCATCGCCAGGGAGGACCGGGGAGCTGTTTTTT. It translates to CASSSPGRTGELFF.

This rearrangement joins TRBV11-2 to TRBJ2-5; D tentatively reads TRBD1 or TRBD2 (5 bases each). Trimming stripped 1 base from V and 1 base from J, with 10 bases between. CDR3 size: 15 residues. The germline CDR1 and CDR2 sequences are SGHAT and FQNNGV. CDR3 in amino acids: CASSLGGYSQETQYF. The CDR3 bases are TGTGCCAGCAGCTTAGGGGGGTATAGCCAAGAGACCCAGTACTTC.

The chain combines TRBV7-6 with TRBJ2-2; 10 nucleotides align to TRBD2. Germline V lookup: CDR1 SGHVS, CDR2 FNYEAQ. This CDR3 region has 18 residues. With V trimmed by 1 base and J by 2 bases, 7 bases remained unmatched. Written as DNA, the CDR3 is TGTGCCAGCAGCTTAGTGATCCTAGCGGGGGCAAACACCGGGGAGCTGTTTTTT. Translated, it gives CASSLVILAGANTGELFF.

This chain connects TRBV7-9 to TRBJ1-3; TRBD1 aligns across 9 bases. This CDR3 is built from 15 residues. Unmatched junction bases numbered 3, after V lost 6 bases and J lost 0 bases. Germline values: CDR1 SEHNR, CDR2 FQNEAQ (reference sequence). The CDR3 region is CASRPDRGSGNTIYF. CDR3 DNA: TGTGCCAGCAGACCGGACAGGGGCTCTGGAAACACCATATATTTT.

V and J are TRBV7-2 and TRBJ2-3, with D uncertain. Germline-derived CDR1 and CDR2 are SGHTA and FQGNSA. Between the trimmed V and J ends, which lost 2 bases and 1 base, there was a span of 10 bases. This CDR3 region has 15 residues. The CDR3 DNA reads as TGTGCCAGCAGCTTACCGATTGTCGGCACAGATACGCAGTATTTT. Its protein product is CASSLPIVGTDTQYF.

This clone was picked up one time. The V call is TRBV29-1, the J call TRBJ1-2; D gene unclear. CDR3 length: 9 amino acids. The germline CDR1 and CDR2 sequences are SQVTM and ANQGSEA. Trimming took 4 bases from V and 6 from J, leaving 3 bases between them. CDR3 in amino acids: CSVANGYTF. The CDR3 nucleotides read TGCAGCGTTGCCAATGGCTACACCTTC. The variable domain in full, completed from reference TRBV29-1 and TRBJ1-2, reads SAVISQKPSRDICQRGTSLTIQCQVDSQVTMMFWYRQQPGQSLTLIATANQGSEATYESGFVIDKFPISRPNLTFSTLTVSNMSPEDSSIYLCSVANGYTFGSGTRLTVV.

This chain links TRBV9 with TRBJ2-1, with a possible D match to TRBD2 (6 bases). CDR1 SGDLS and CDR2 YYNGEE come from the germline V gene. This CDR3 spans 14 amino acids. V was cut by 2 bases and J by 5 bases, with 11 bases left in between. The CDR3 nucleotides are TGTGCCAGCAGCGTTATAGGAGGGAACAATGAGCAGTTCTTC. Residues: CASSVIGGNNEQFF.

V usage is TRBV7-2 and J usage is TRBJ1-1, with a tentative D call TRBD1 (6 bases). Germline CDR1 SGHTA, CDR2 FQGNSA. The CDR3 length is 17 residues. V was shortened by 5 bases and J by 0 bases, with 19 bases between the two germline ends. In nucleotides, the CDR3 is TGTGCCAGCAGCACCAGGGGACGCGGTGCGCTGAACACTGAAGCTTTCTTT. Protein sequence: CASSTRGRGALNTEAFF.

The chain combines TRBV7-2 with TRBJ2-7; D is undetermined. The CDR3 is 13 amino acids. Trimming cost V 5 bases and J 2 bases, with 10 bases left between them. Germline V CDR1 and CDR2: SGHTA, FQGNSA. The CDR3, as DNA: TGTGCCAGCAGCGGTCCGCCGACCTACGAGCAGTACTTC. Amino acids: CASSGPPTYEQYF.

This rearrangement joins TRBV13 to TRBJ1-1; no reliable D call. The V gene's germline CDR1 is PRHDT and CDR2 FYEKMQ (reference sequence). The CDR3 contains 13 residues. V was pared by 6 bases and J by 7 bases, with 15 bases between. This chain's CDR3 is CASSDPAKIEAFF. Written as DNA, the CDR3 is TGTGCCAGCAGTGATCCCGCCAAGATTGAAGCTTTCTTT.

J is TRBJ2-5 and V is TRBV4-3; 7 bases are a match to TRBD2. CDR1 is LGHNA and CDR2 is YSLEER in the germline V gene. This CDR3 has 16 amino acids. The V and J ends lost 4 bases and 4 bases, in that order; junction bases with no gene match: 12. The CDR3, as DNA: TGCGCCAGCAGCCCCAGGGAGGCGGGAGTGGGAGAGACCCAGTACTTC. Translated, it gives CASSPREAGVGETQYF.

As concerns this clone: Other DNA sequences in this specimen translate into the identical CDR3. CDR3: CASSLKGNYGYTF. DNA of the CDR3: TGCGCCAGCAGCTTGAAGGGGAACTATGGCTACACCTTC. V gene TRBV5-1 combines with J gene TRBJ1-2, with D maybe TRBD1 (5 bases). Germline values: CDR1 SGHRS, CDR2 YFSETQ. The CDR3 consists of 13 residues. V lost 1 base and J lost 2, with 6 bases in between.

CDR3 bases: TGTGCCAGCAGCCAAGATCTCGGGGGCTGGGGGGAGACCCAGTACTTC. It codes for CASSQDLGGWGETQYF. The rearrangement links TRBV14 to TRBJ2-5; D could derive from TRBD1 or TRBD2 (6 bases each). The CDR3 is made up of 16 amino acids. Between the trimmed V and J ends, which lost 0 bases and 5 bases, there was a span of 16 bases. Germline V gene data show CDR1 as SGHDN and CDR2 as FVKESK.

Details on this clone: One end of the junction does not line up with germline, which may come from a read error. J is TRBJ2-5 and V is TRBV5-1; 7 bases are shared with TRBD2. Germline V lookup: CDR1 SGHRS, CDR2 YFSETQ. The CDR3 extends over 12 amino acids. The CDR3 nucleotides read TGCGCCAGCAGCTTGCTCGGGTCGGCGGGGGACTTC. Protein sequence: CASSLLGSAGDF. Drawing the rest from reference TRBV5-1 and TRBJ2-5, the complete variable domain is KAGVTQTPRYLIKTRGQQVTLSCSPISGHRSVSWYQQTPGQGLQFLFEYFSETQRNKGNFPGRFSGRQFSNSRSEMNVSTLELGDSALYLCASSLLGSAGDFGPGTRLLVL.

The rearrangement links TRBV10-2 to TRBJ2-3; 8 positions match TRBD2. J lost 2 bases, V lost 5 bases, and 6 bases had no gene match. The CDR3 is 15 amino acids. Germline assignment: CDR1 WSHSY and CDR2 SAAADI. The CDR3 here is CASSPTSAFTDTQYF. As DNA, the CDR3 is TGCGCCAGCAGTCCGACTAGCGCTTTCACAGATACGCAGTATTTT.

This chain joins TRBV5-6 and TRBJ1-2; D is perhaps TRBD1 (6 bases). Germline CDR1 is SGHDT and CDR2 is YYEEEE. V was shortened by 4 bases and J by 7 bases, with 14 bases between the two germline ends. The CDR3 runs 13 residues. The CDR3 here is CASSLAGVAGYTF. CDR3 nucleotide sequence: TGTGCCAGCAGCCTGGCAGGGGTTGCTGGCTACACCTTC. Supplemented by reference TRBV5-6 and TRBJ1-2, the full variable domain reads DAGVTQSPTHLIKTRGQQVTLRCSPKSGHDTVSWYQQALGQGPQFIFQYYEEEERQRGNFPDRFSGHQFPNYSSELNVNALLLGDSALYLCASSLAGVAGYTFGSGTRLTVV.